Following are 10 T cell receptor beta chains from one sample sequenced in a study of spatial heterogeneity in lung cancer (dated by TCRdb to about 2019). The library was built by means of 5' RACE. Sequencer: NextSeq 500. TCRdb reprocessed the public reads (quality trimming at Q25 with fastp, clone calling with MiXCR) and kept in-frame beta chains. Rows merge per CDR3 protein into single entries with the most common DNA and genes. The sample table shows under 100,000 distinct CDR3 sequences, and approximately 8.2% are seen once. The ten largest clones take up 6.9% of the sample. In the paper's terms, the time point label means: sample taken at primary tumor resection. For TCR sequencing, whole RNA was extracted from tumor and nontumor lung tissue, or from cryopreserved PBMC samples, and no cell sorting was done. The starting material was PBMCs, obtained at surgery. These receptors all stem from a male donor with early-stage non-small cell lung cancer.

This clonotype was counted ten times or more. J is TRBJ2-7 and V is TRBV20-1; D gene unclear. This CDR3 contains 14 residues. The V gene's germline CDR1 is DFQATT and CDR2 SNEGSKA (reference sequence). Deletions cut 0 bases from V and 4 bases from J, with 13 bases between. CDR3 sequence (DNA): TGCAGTGCTAGAGATTCCTCTGCTACGTACGAGCAGTACTTC. It codes for CSARDSSATYEQYF.

This clonotype was counted only a few times. The chain recombines TRBV20-1 with TRBJ2-7; D unclear. V was clipped by 3 bases and J by 2 bases, with 8 bases between them. The germline gives CDR1 DFQATT, CDR2 SNEGSKA (reference sequence). The CDR3 contains 12 residues. CDR3 protein: CSARTAAYEQYF. DNA of the CDR3: TGCAGTGCTAGGACGGCCGCCTACGAGCAGTACTTC.

This clonotype appeared a few times. Relative to the germline gene, one junction end is altered; a read error may explain this. In DNA form, the CDR3 reads TGTGCCGACATTCCGGGACAGTCCCACTTC. Its protein is CADIPGQSHF. J is TRBJ2-7 and V is TRBV6-2 or TRBV6-3; 7 bases align to TRBD1. There are 10 residues in the CDR3. Germline CDR1 reads MNHEY; CDR2 reads SVGEGT.

This clonotype was detected a few times. The V gene is TRBV3-1, the J gene TRBJ2-3, with D perhaps TRBD2 (5 bases). The CDR3 is 14 amino acids. Trimming removed 0 bases from V and 10 bases from J, with 14 bases in between. Per germline, CDR1 LGHDT and CDR2 YNNKEL (reference sequence). The CDR3 region has the DNA TGTGCCAGCAGCCAAGAACGAGGGTTCGGGCCGCAGTATTTT. This translates into CASSQERGFGPQYF.

The V gene is TRBV18, the J gene TRBJ1-1, with D possibly being TRBD1 (5 bases). The CDR3 consists of 13 residues. CDR1 is KGHSH, CDR2 LQKENI, per germline. With 6 bases removed from V and 1 base from J, the gap between germline ends came to 9 bases. The CDR3 loop is CASSGTQNTEAFF. The CDR3 DNA follows: TGTGCCAGCTCCGGGACGCAGAACACTGAAGCTTTCTTT.

This clonotype was counted ten times or more. V is TRBV7-2 and J is TRBJ1-1, with 8 bases that match TRBD1. V gave up 5 bases and J gave up 1 base; unmatched junction bases: 3. The CDR3 consists of 14 residues. The germline V gene encodes CDR1 SGHTA and CDR2 FQGNSA. CDR3 nucleotide sequence: TGTGCCAGCAGCCCGGGACAGGCGAACACTGAAGCTTTCTTT. This sequence encodes CASSPGQANTEAFF. The entire variable domain, with the rest obtained from reference TRBV7-2 and TRBJ1-1, is as follows: GAGVSQSPSNKVTEKGKDVELRCDPISGHTALYWYRQSLGQGLEFLIYFQGNSAPDKSGLPSDRFSAERTGGSVSTLTIQRTQQEDSAVYLCASSPGQANTEAFFGQGTRLTVV.

This chain uses TRBV5-4 with TRBJ2-1; D ambiguous. CDR3 length: 14 amino acids. The V gene's germline CDR1 is SGHNT and CDR2 YYREEE (reference sequence). Trimming took off 0 bases at V and 6 bases at J, with 10 bases between the two ends. CDR3 sequence: CASSLEARINEQFF. As DNA, the CDR3 is TGTGCCAGCAGCTTGGAGGCACGGATCAATGAGCAGTTCTTC.

This clonotype was counted between two and nine times. J is TRBJ2-1 and V is TRBV3-1, with TRBD1 identical over 8 bases. V gave up 4 bases and J gave up 5 bases; unmatched junction bases: 13. The CDR3 has 17 amino acids. CDR1 is LGHDT and CDR2 is YNNKEL in the germline V gene (reference sequence). CDR3 loop: CASSPTGGSGINNEQFF. CDR3 nucleotides: TGTGCCAGCAGCCCCACAGGGGGAAGTGGGATAAACAATGAGCAGTTCTTC.

The chain joins TRBV20-1 to TRBJ2-7, with 8 nucleotides matching TRBD1. Trimming at V came to 0 bases and at J to 5 bases, leaving 9 bases not matched to a gene. Germline CDR1 is DFQATT and CDR2 is SNEGSKA (reference sequence). The CDR3 consists of 15 residues. The CDR3: CSARDMRQGINEQYF. The CDR3 DNA follows: TGCAGTGCTAGAGATATGAGACAGGGGATCAACGAGCAGTACTTC.

This clonotype has more than one count but fewer than ten. The chain joins TRBV4-2 to TRBJ1-1; D may be TRBD1 (6 bases). This CDR3 is 14 amino acids long. Germline assignment: CDR1 LGHNA and CDR2 YNFKEQ. V lost 3 bases and J 4 bases, leaving 12 bases between the germline ends. The CDR3 here is CASSQRQVPTEAFF. CDR3 nucleotide sequence: TGTGCCAGCAGCCAGAGACAGGTTCCCACTGAAGCTTTCTTT.